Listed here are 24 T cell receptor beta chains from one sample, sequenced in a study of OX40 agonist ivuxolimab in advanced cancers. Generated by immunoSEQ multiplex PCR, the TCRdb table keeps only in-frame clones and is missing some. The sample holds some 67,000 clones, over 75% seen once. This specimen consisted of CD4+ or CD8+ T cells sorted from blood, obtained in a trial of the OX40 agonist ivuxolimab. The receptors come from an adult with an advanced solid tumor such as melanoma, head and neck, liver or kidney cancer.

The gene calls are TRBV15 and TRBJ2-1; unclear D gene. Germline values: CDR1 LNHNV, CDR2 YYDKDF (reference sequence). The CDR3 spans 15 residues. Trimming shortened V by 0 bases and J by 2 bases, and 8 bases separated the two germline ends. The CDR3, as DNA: TGTGCCACCAGCAGAGATCAGGCAGCCTACAATGAGCAGTTCTTC. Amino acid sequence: CATSRDQAAYNEQFF.

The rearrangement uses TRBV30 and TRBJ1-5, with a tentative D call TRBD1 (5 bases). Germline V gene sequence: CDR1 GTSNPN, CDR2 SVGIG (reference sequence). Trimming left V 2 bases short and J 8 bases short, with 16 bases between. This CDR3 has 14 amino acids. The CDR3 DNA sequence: TGTGCCTGGAGTTCTCAGGGAGTAAGAGAGCCCCAGCATTTT. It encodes CAWSSQGVREPQHF.

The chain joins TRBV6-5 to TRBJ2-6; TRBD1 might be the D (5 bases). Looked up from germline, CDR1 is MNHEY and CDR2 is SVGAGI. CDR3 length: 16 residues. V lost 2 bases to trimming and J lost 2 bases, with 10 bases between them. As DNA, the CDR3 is TGTGCCAGCAGTTACCCAGGGCTAACTGGGGCCAACGTCCTGACTTTC. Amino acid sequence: CASSYPGLTGANVLTF.

CDR3 nucleotide sequence: TGTGCCAGCAGTGCAGACAGCTCTGGAAACACCATATATTTT. Its translation: CASSADSSGNTIYF. J is TRBJ1-3 and V is TRBV2, with D perhaps matching TRBD1 (5 bases). Trimming pared 4 bases from V and 0 bases from J, leaving 7 bases between. Germline CDR1 is SNHLY and CDR2 is FYNNEI. The CDR3 is made up of 14 amino acids. Looking up the rest from reference TRBV2 and TRBJ1-3 gives the full variable domain: EPEVTQTPSHQVTQMGQEVILRCVPISNHLYFYWYRQILGQKVEFLVSFYNNEISEKSEIFDDQFSVERPDGSNFTLKIRSTKLEDSAMYFCASSADSSGNTIYFGEGSWLTVV.

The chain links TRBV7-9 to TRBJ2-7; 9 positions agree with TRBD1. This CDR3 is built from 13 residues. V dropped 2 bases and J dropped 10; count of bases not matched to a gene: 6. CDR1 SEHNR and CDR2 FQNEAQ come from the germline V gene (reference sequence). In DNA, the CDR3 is TGTGCCAGCAGCTTATCCGGGACAGGGTTTCAGTACGTC. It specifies CASSLSGTGFQYV.

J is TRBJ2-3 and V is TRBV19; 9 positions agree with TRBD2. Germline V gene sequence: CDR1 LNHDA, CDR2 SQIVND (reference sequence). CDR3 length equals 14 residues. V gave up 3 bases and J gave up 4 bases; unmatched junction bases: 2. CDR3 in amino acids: CASSMTSGADTQYF. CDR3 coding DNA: TGTGCCAGTAGTATGACTAGCGGAGCAGATACGCAGTATTTT.

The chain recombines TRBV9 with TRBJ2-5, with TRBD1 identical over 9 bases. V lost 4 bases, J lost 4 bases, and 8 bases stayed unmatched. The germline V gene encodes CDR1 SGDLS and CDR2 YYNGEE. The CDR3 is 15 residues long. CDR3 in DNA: TGTGCCAGCAGCACGGGACAGGGAGTCGGAGAGACCCAGTACTTC. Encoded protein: CASSTGQGVGETQYF.

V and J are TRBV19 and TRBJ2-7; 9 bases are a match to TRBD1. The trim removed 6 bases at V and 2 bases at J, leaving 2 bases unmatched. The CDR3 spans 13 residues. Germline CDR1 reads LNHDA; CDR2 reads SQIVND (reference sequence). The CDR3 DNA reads TGTGCCAGTAGGGACAGGGGTCCCTACGAGCAGTACTTC. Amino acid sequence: CASRDRGPYEQYF.

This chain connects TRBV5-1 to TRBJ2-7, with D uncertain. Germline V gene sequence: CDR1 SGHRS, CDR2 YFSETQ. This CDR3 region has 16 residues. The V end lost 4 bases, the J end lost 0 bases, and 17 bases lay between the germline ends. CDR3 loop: CASSPGLGASSYEQYF. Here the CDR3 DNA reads TGCGCCAGCAGCCCTGGCCTGGGCGCGAGCTCCTACGAGCAGTACTTC.

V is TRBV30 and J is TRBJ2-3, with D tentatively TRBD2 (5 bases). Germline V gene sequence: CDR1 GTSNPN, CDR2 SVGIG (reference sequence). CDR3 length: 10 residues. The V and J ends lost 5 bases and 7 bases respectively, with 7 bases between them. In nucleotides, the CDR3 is TGTGCCTGGGGAGGTAATACGCAGTATTTT. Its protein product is CAWGGNTQYF.

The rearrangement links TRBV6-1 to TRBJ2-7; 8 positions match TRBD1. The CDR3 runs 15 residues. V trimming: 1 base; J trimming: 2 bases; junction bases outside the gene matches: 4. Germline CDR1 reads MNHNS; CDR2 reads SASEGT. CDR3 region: CASSEGDRFPYEQYF. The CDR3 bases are TGTGCCAGCAGTGAAGGGGACAGGTTTCCCTACGAGCAGTACTTC.

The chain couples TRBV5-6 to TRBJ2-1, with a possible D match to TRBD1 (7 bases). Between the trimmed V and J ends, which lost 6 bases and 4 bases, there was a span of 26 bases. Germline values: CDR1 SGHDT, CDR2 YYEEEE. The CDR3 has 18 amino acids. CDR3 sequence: CASTRTWTGREVYNEQFF. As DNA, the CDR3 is TGTGCCAGCACCCGCACTTGGACAGGAAGGGAGGTGTACAATGAGCAGTTCTTC. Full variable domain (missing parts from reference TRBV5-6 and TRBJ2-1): DAGVTQSPTHLIKTRGQQVTLRCSPKSGHDTVSWYQQALGQGPQFIFQYYEEEERQRGNFPDRFSGHQFPNYSSELNVNALLLGDSALYLCASTRTWTGREVYNEQFFGPGTRLTVL.

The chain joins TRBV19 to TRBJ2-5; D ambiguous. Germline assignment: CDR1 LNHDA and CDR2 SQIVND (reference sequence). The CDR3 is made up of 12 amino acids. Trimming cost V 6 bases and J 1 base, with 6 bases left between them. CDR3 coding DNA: TGTGCCAGTAGCTGGGGCCAAGAGACCCAGTACTTC. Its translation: CASSWGQETQYF.

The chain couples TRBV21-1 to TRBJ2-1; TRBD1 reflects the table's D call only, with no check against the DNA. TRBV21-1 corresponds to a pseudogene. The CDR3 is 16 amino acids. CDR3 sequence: CASSKVKTGPYNEQFF. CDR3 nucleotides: TGTGCCAGCAGCAAAGTCAAGACAGGCCCTTACAATGAGCAGTTCTTC.

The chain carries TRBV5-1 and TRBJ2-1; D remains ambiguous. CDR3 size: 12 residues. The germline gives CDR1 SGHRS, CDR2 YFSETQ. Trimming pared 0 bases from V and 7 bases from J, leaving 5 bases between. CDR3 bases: TGCGCCAGCAGCTTGGACACTAATGAGCAGTTCTTC. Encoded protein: CASSLDTNEQFF.

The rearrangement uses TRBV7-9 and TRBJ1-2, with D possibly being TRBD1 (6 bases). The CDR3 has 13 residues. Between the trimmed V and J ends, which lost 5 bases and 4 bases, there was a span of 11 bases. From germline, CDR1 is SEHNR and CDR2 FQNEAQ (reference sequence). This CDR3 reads CASSPDSVYGYTF. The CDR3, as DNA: TGTGCCAGCAGCCCGGACAGCGTCTATGGCTACACCTTC.

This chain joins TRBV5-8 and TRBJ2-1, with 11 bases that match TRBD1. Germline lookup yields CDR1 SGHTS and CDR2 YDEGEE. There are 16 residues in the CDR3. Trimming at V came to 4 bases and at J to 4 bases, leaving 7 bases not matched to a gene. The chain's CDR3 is CASSTGQGAKYNEQFF. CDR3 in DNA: TGTGCCAGCAGCACAGGACAGGGGGCTAAATACAATGAGCAGTTCTTC. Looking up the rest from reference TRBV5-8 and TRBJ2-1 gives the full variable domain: EAGVTQSPTHLIKTRGQQATLRCSPISGHTSVYWYQQALGLGLQFLLWYDEGEERNRGNFPPRFSGRQFPNYSSELNVNALELEDSALYLCASSTGQGAKYNEQFFGPGTRLTVL.

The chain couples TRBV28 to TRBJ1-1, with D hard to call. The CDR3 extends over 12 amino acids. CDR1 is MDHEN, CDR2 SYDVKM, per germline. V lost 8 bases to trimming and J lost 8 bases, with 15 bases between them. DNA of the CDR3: TGTGCCAGCTGTGAGGGAGGGAGAGAAGCTTTCTTT. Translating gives CASCEGGREAFF.

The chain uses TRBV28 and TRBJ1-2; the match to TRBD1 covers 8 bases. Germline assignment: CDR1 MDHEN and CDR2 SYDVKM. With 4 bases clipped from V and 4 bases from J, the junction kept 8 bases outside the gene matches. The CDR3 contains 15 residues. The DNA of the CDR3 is TGTGCCAGCAGTTCCCGACAGGGGAAAGGCTATGGCTACACCTTC. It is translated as CASSSRQGKGYGYTF.

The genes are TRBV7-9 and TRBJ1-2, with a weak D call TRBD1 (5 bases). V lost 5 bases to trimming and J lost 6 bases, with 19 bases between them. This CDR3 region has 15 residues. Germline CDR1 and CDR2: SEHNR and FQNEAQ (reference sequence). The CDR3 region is CASSPRGRVMNGYTF. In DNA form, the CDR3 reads TGTGCCAGCAGCCCCCGGGGCAGGGTTATGAATGGCTACACCTTC.

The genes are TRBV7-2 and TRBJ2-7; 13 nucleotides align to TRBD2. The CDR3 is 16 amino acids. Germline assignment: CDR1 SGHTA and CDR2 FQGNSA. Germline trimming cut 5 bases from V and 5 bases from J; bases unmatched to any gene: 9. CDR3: CASSLYLTSGRNEQYF. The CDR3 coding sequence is TGTGCCAGCAGCCTATACCTGACTAGCGGGAGGAACGAGCAGTACTTC.

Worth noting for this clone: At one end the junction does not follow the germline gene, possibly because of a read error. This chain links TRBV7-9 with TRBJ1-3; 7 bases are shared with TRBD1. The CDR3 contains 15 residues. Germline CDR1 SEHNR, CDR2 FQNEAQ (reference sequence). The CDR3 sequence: CASSDKTGSGSTIYF. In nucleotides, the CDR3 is TGTGCCAGCAGCGACAAGACAGGGTCGGGAAGCACCATATATTTT.

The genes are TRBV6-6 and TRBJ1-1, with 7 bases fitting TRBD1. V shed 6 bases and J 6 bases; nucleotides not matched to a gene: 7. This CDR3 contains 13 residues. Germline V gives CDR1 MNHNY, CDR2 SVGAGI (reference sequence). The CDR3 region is CASSHRQGPEAFF. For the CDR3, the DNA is TGTGCCAGCAGCCATAGACAGGGTCCTGAAGCTTTCTTT.

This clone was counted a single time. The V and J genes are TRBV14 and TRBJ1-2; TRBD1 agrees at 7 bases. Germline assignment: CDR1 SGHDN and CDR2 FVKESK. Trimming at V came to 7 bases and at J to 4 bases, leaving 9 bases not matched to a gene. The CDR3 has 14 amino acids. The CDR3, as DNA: TGTGCCAGCACGAAGGGGGCAGGTGGCTATGGCTACACCTTC. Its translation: CASTKGAGGYGYTF.